The T cell receptor beta chain described here comes from a study of Graves' ophthalmopathy and Graves' hyperthyroidism. RNA transcripts were the template, and TCR beta CDR3 regions were amplified from them. First-round RT-PCR relied on HTBI primers, and a second-round multiplex PCR came next. TCRdb passed the multiplex PCR reads through MiXCR, listing each CDR3 protein once. The table lists a few hundred thousand distinct CDR3 sequences, approximately 15% of them singletons. Germline V gives CDR1 MNHNS, CDR2 SASEGT. After removal of 1 base from V and 5 bases from J, the junction contained 3 bases not matched to a gene. The CDR3 contains 15 residues. This clonotype occurred once.

The clonotype originates from a woman aged 18 to 35 with stable Graves' hyperthyroidism. This chain links TRBV6-1 with TRBJ1-5; 9 bases align to TRBD1. What was sequenced was peripheral blood. The CDR3 here is CASSEGQGGYQPQHF. The DNA for the CDR3 is TGTGCCAGCAGTGAAGGACAGGGGGGATATCAGCCCCAGCATTTT.